Below, 19 T cell receptor beta chains from the same sample are listed, as sequenced in a study of blood T cell repertoires in COVID-19. The data were produced by immunoSEQ multiplex PCR, yet TCRdb's version contains in-frame clones alone and is incomplete. The sample carries about 42,000 clones, 85% recorded once. Input material: peripheral blood. The receptors stem from a man aged 50 to 59 with active COVID-19.

The V call is TRBV28, the J call TRBJ1-6; 8 nucleotides align to TRBD1. The CDR3 runs 16 residues. Germline V gene data show CDR1 as MDHEN and CDR2 as SYDVKM. V trimming: 6 bases; J trimming: 5 bases; junction bases outside the gene matches: 9. The CDR3 is CASSTRDRGNNSPLHF. CDR3 bases: TGTGCCAGCAGCACACGTGACAGGGGCAATAATTCACCCCTCCACTTT. Variable domain in full (rest from reference TRBV28 and TRBJ1-6): DVKVTQSSRYLVKRTGEKVFLECVQDMDHENMFWYRQDPGLGLRLIYFSYDVKMKEKGDIPEGYSVSREKKERFSLILESASTNQTSMYLCASSTRDRGNNSPLHFGNGTRLTVT.

The chain carries TRBV28 and TRBJ2-4, with 12 nucleotides matching TRBD1. Germline CDR1 and CDR2: MDHEN and SYDVKM. V shed 3 bases and J 1 base; nucleotides not matched to a gene: 7. The CDR3 runs to 18 residues. The CDR3 protein is CASSLGTGGAKAKNIQYF. DNA of the CDR3: TGTGCCAGCAGTTTGGGGACAGGGGGCGCTAAGGCCAAAAACATTCAGTACTTC.

The chain has TRBV11-2 and TRBJ2-5, with TRBD2 matching 9 bases. The V segment lost 2 bases and the J segment 5 bases; nucleotides outside the gene matches: 9. There are 16 residues in the CDR3. Germline CDR1 and CDR2: SGHAT and FQNNGV. DNA of the CDR3: TGTGCCAGCAGCTTAATGCCAGCGGGGGGCCGCGAGACCCAGTACTTC. It encodes CASSLMPAGGRETQYF.

The rearrangement links TRBV7-9 to TRBJ1-1, with 7 bases matching TRBD1. V lost 5 bases and J lost 5; bases outside the gene matches: 14. The CDR3 runs 16 residues. Germline V CDR1 and CDR2: SEHNR, FQNEAQ (reference sequence). This chain's CDR3 is CASSPNHQGVVTEAFF. The CDR3 bases are TGTGCCAGCAGCCCTAACCATCAGGGGGTGGTTACTGAAGCTTTCTTT.

The chain links TRBV4-1 to TRBJ2-1; D is possibly TRBD2 (6 bases). V lost 2 bases and J 5 bases, leaving 13 bases between the germline ends. Germline V gene lookup returns CDR1 MGHRA and CDR2 YSYEKL. The CDR3 spans 15 residues. CDR3 sequence (DNA): TGCGCCAGCAGCCAAAGGGGACTGGAAAACAATGAGCAGTTCTTC. This codes for CASSQRGLENNEQFF.

The chain is built from TRBV24-1 and TRBJ2-5; a possible D gene is TRBD2 (6 bases). CDR1 and CDR2 from the germline V gene are KGHDR and SFDVKD. Trimming took 8 bases from V and 4 from J, leaving 19 bases between them. The CDR3 consists of 15 residues. The CDR3 bases are TGTGCCACCATAATAACGGGGAGGAGTACAGAGACCCAGTACTTC. Protein product: CATIITGRSTETQYF.

The chain uses TRBV5-6 and TRBJ2-7; TRBD2 is a possible D gene (6 bases). The V gene's germline CDR1 is SGHDT and CDR2 YYEEEE. CDR3 size: 11 residues. Trimming left V 2 bases short and J 10 bases short, with 10 bases between. For the CDR3, the DNA is TGTGCCAGCAGCTTAGGAGGGTATCAGTACTTC. This encodes CASSLGGYQYF.

The table lists this clone with a count of one. The V gene is TRBV4-1, the J gene TRBJ2-7; 8 positions match TRBD1. V shed 1 base, J shed 3 bases, and the junction held 8 bases outside the gene matches. The germline CDR1 and CDR2 sequences are MGHRA and YSYEKL. This CDR3 has 16 residues. This CDR3 is CASSQGLQGAFYEQYF. The CDR3, as DNA: TGCGCCAGCAGCCAAGGGCTCCAGGGGGCCTTCTACGAGCAGTACTTC.

The chain uses TRBV14 and TRBJ2-2; D possibly corresponds to TRBD1 (5 bases). Looked up from germline, CDR1 is SGHDN and CDR2 is FVKESK. The length of the CDR3 is 17 residues. Trimming cost V 1 base and J 2 bases, with 14 bases left between them. The CDR3 loop is CASSQGQFFSNTGELFF. The CDR3 region has the DNA TGTGCCAGCAGCCAAGGACAGTTTTTCTCTAACACCGGGGAGCTGTTTTTT.

The chain is built from TRBV11-1 and TRBJ2-2; TRBD1 agrees at 7 bases. This CDR3 comprises 16 residues. The trim removed 1 base at V and 4 bases at J, leaving 6 bases unmatched. The germline V gene encodes CDR1 SGHAT and CDR2 FQDESV (reference sequence). The chain's CDR3 is CASSLGNRGSTGELFF. CDR3 sequence (DNA): TGTGCCAGCAGCTTAGGAAACAGGGGTAGCACCGGGGAGCTGTTTTTT.

This rearrangement joins TRBV29-1 to TRBJ1-2; 8 bases match TRBD1. Germline V gene data show CDR1 as SQVTM and CDR2 as ANQGSEA. The trim removed 1 base at V and 8 bases at J, leaving 3 bases unmatched. The CDR3 contains 12 residues. CDR3 DNA: TGCAGCGTTGAAGGGACAGGGCGCGGCTACACCTTC. Its protein is CSVEGTGRGYTF.

The gene calls are TRBV10-3 and TRBJ1-3; 7 bases are a match to TRBD1. Germline lookup yields CDR1 ENHRY and CDR2 SYGVKD. This CDR3 contains 13 residues. V lost 11 bases and J lost 4; bases outside the gene matches: 8. The DNA of the CDR3 is TGTGCCGGGGGCACAGGGGTCGGAAACACCATATATTTT. This encodes CAGGTGVGNTIYF.

The chain is built from TRBV7-3 and TRBJ1-1; 9 bases are a match to TRBD1. The V and J ends lost 3 bases and 4 bases, in that order; junction bases with no gene match: 6. This CDR3 spans 15 amino acids. Per germline, CDR1 SGHTA and CDR2 FQGTGA. The CDR3 DNA reads as TGTGCCAGCAGCTTTACGGGACAGGGAATCACTGAAGCTTTCTTT. It yields the protein CASSFTGQGITEAFF.

The chain is built from TRBV2 and TRBJ2-1, with unresolved D. The CDR3 extends over 14 amino acids. The V end lost 7 bases, the J end lost 1 base, and 11 bases lay between the germline ends. Per germline, CDR1 SNHLY and CDR2 FYNNEI. The CDR3 DNA follows: TGTGCCAGCACGGGTACCGCGTCCTACAATGAGCAGTTCTTC. Its protein is CASTGTASYNEQFF.

This rearrangement joins TRBV5-5 to TRBJ1-2, with 7 nucleotides matching TRBD1. V gave up 5 bases and J gave up 4 bases; unmatched junction bases: 2. The CDR3 length is 12 residues. The germline V gene has CDR1 SGHKS and CDR2 YYEKEE (reference sequence). This CDR3 is CASRQGGYGYTF. In DNA form, the CDR3 reads TGTGCCAGCAGGCAGGGGGGCTATGGCTACACCTTC.

The V and J genes are TRBV2 and TRBJ1-3; D unclear. CDR3 size: 14 residues. Germline V gives CDR1 SNHLY, CDR2 FYNNEI. V was cut by 2 bases and J by 0 bases, with 5 bases left in between. CDR3 protein: CASSEFGSGNTIYF. The DNA for the CDR3 is TGTGCCAGCAGTGAATTCGGCTCTGGAAACACCATATATTTT.

The chain is built from TRBV7-6 and TRBJ1-1; D unresolved. The germline CDR1 and CDR2 sequences are SGHVS and FNYEAQ. Trimming left V 1 base short and J 1 base short, with 10 bases between. This CDR3 region has 15 residues. The CDR3 nucleotides read TGTGCCAGCAGCTTAGGAACCAGTTGGAACACTGAAGCTTTCTTT. Amino acids: CASSLGTSWNTEAFF.

The gene calls are TRBV6-5 and TRBJ2-5; D remains unclear. Germline CDR1 is MNHEY and CDR2 is SVGAGI. The CDR3 length is 11 residues. Trimming took off 5 bases at V and 5 bases at J, with 6 bases between the two ends. Here the CDR3 DNA reads TGTGCCAGCAGTAAGCATGAGACCCAGTACTTC. Protein product: CASSKHETQYF.

The chain couples TRBV5-4 to TRBJ2-3; D not certain. The V and J ends lost 4 bases and 5 bases respectively, with 5 bases between them. Germline CDR1 and CDR2: SGHNT and YYREEE (reference sequence). The CDR3 spans 11 residues. The CDR3 reads CASSLEDTQYF. Written as DNA, the CDR3 is TGTGCCAGCAGCCTAGAAGATACGCAGTATTTT. The whole variable domain, filled in from reference TRBV5-4 and TRBJ2-3, reads ETGVTQSPTHLIKTRGQQVTLRCSSQSGHNTVSWYQQALGQGPQFIFQYYREEENGRGNFPPRFSGLQFPNYSSELNVNALELDDSALYLCASSLEDTQYFGPGTRLTVL.